The 18 T cell receptor beta chains presented below share a single source sample, sequenced in a study of identical twins (TCRdb year 2016). Library prep was done by 5' RACE. The data were produced on an Illumina HiSeq 2000. TCRdb reworked the public reads: Q25 trimming with fastp, MiXCR clone assembly, productive beta chains retained. CDR3 protein sequences are deduplicated, and each keeps its most common genes and DNA. This sample lists 410,000 or so distinct CDR3 sequences; less than 20% were detected once. The ten largest clones take up approximately 12% of the sample. Sequencing used naive T cells sorted from blood. The cell subset or site label, read with the paper, signifies: cells isolated with a human naive T-cell isolation kit. These receptors were taken from a middle-aged man in good health.

The V gene is TRBV20-1, the J gene TRBJ2-7, with D possibly being TRBD1 or TRBD2 (5 bases each). This CDR3 region has 13 residues. Germline V lookup: CDR1 DFQATT, CDR2 SNEGSKA (reference sequence). V dropped 0 bases and J dropped 6 bases, with 12 bases sitting between them. CDR3: CSAREAGTVEQYF. The CDR3 DNA sequence: TGCAGTGCTAGAGAGGCAGGGACGGTCGAGCAGTACTTC.

There are a few counts of this clonotype. J is TRBJ2-7 and V is TRBV6-2 or TRBV6-3; 12 nucleotides line up with TRBD2. V dropped 2 bases and J dropped 6; count of bases not matched to a gene: 2. The CDR3 is 14 amino acids. Germline V gene lookup returns CDR1 MNHEY and CDR2 SVGEGT. DNA of the CDR3: TGTGCCAGCAGTTACGGACTAGCGGGAATCGAGCAGTACTTC. This codes for CASSYGLAGIEQYF.

This clonotype was found many times. The genes are TRBV28 and TRBJ2-7; no clear D gene. Trimming removed 2 bases from V and 5 bases from J, with 7 bases in between. Looked up from germline, CDR1 is MDHEN and CDR2 is SYDVKM. This CDR3 region has 12 residues. The chain's CDR3 is CASSLVGDEQYF. Here the CDR3 DNA reads TGTGCCAGCAGTTTAGTTGGGGACGAGCAGTACTTC. The variable domain in full, completed from reference TRBV28 and TRBJ2-7, reads DVKVTQSSRYLVKRTGEKVFLECVQDMDHENMFWYRQDPGLGLRLIYFSYDVKMKEKGDIPEGYSVSREKKERFSLILESASTNQTSMYLCASSLVGDEQYFGPGTRLTVT.

This clonotype was detected ten times or more. This chain connects TRBV5-5 to TRBJ2-3; TRBD2 agrees at 13 bases. Germline trimming cut 4 bases from V and 2 bases from J; bases unmatched to any gene: 4. This CDR3 is built from 16 residues. Germline CDR1 reads SGHKS; CDR2 reads YYEKEE (reference sequence). The CDR3 protein is CASSQGTSGNTDTQYF. The CDR3 DNA reads TGTGCCAGCAGCCAAGGGACTAGCGGGAACACAGATACGCAGTATTTT.

J is TRBJ1-4 and V is TRBV20-1; perhaps TRBD1 as D (5 bases). Germline assignment: CDR1 DFQATT and CDR2 SNEGSKA (reference sequence). V was trimmed by 0 bases and J by 11 bases, leaving 10 bases between them. This CDR3 has 12 amino acids. The CDR3 reads CSARDRAGKLFF. For the CDR3, the DNA is TGCAGTGCTAGAGATCGGGCAGGGAAACTGTTTTTT.

This chain uses TRBV4-2 with TRBJ2-3, with D maybe TRBD2 (5 bases). The V gene lost 6 bases and the J gene lost 4 bases, with 17 bases spanning the gap. The CDR3 consists of 15 residues. Germline loops: CDR1 LGHNA, CDR2 YNFKEQ. DNA of the CDR3: TGTGCCAGCAGTCCAGTGCAGCGGTTGTCAGATACGCAGTATTTT. As protein: CASSPVQRLSDTQYF.

On this clonotype itself: A much larger clone sits a single nucleotide away, making a read error possible. The V and J genes are TRBV5-1 and TRBJ2-1; 9 positions match TRBD2. The CDR3 is 18 residues long. Trimming cost V 5 bases and J 0 bases; bases outside gene matches: 12. Germline V lookup: CDR1 SGHRS, CDR2 YFSETQ. This chain's CDR3 is CASSGGGAILDSYNEQFF. DNA of the CDR3: TGCGCCAGCAGTGGCGGGGGGGCTATTCTTGACTCCTACAATGAGCAGTTCTTC.

This clonotype appeared a few times. This rearrangement joins TRBV12-3 or TRBV12-4 to TRBJ2-3; 8 bases map to TRBD2. This CDR3 is built from 13 residues. The J segment lost 4 bases and the V segment lost 6 bases, leaving 3 bases of the junction unmatched. The CDR3 DNA follows: TGTGCCAGCAGGTCGGGACTAGCAGATACGCAGTATTTT. Translated: CASRSGLADTQYF.

Many counts were recorded for this clonotype. V and J are TRBV20-1 and TRBJ2-3, with 7 bases identical to TRBD2. The CDR3 has 14 residues. V lost 0 bases, J lost 5 bases, and 5 bases stayed unmatched. The germline gives CDR1 DFQATT, CDR2 SNEGSKA (reference sequence). The CDR3 sequence: CSARDWGGVDTQYF. Written as DNA, the CDR3 is TGCAGTGCTAGAGATTGGGGGGGAGTAGATACGCAGTATTTT.

This clonotype was observed many times. This rearrangement joins TRBV5-1 to TRBJ1-6; 7 bases line up with TRBD1. Germline loops: CDR1 SGHRS, CDR2 YFSETQ. Trimming cost V 3 bases and J 7 bases; bases outside gene matches: 7. This CDR3 has 15 amino acids. The CDR3 DNA reads TGCGCCAGCAGCTCTACGACAGGGCCGAATTCACCCCTCCACTTT. As protein: CASSSTTGPNSPLHF.

The chain employs TRBV14 and TRBJ2-3; no definite D call. Trimming stripped 5 bases from V and 4 bases from J, with 10 bases between. Germline CDR1 SGHDN, CDR2 FVKESK. The CDR3 runs 13 residues. CDR3 sequence (DNA): TGTGCCAGCAGCTTCCTGCCCGCAGATACGCAGTATTTT. Its translation is CASSFLPADTQYF.

This clonotype has ten or more counts. The chain joins TRBV13 to TRBJ2-1; the match to TRBD2 covers 11 bases. The CDR3 loop spans 16 amino acids. Germline V lookup: CDR1 PRHDT, CDR2 FYEKMQ (reference sequence). V dropped 4 bases and J dropped 0; count of bases not matched to a gene: 2. CDR3 coding DNA: TGTGCCAGCAGCTGGGGACTAGCGGTCTCCTACAATGAGCAGTTCTTC. Its translation: CASSWGLAVSYNEQFF.

This clonotype has only a few counts. This rearrangement joins TRBV6-5 to TRBJ1-3; D uncertain. CDR3 length: 14 residues. V gave up 2 bases and J gave up 0 bases, with 5 bases separating them. CDR1 MNHEY and CDR2 SVGAGI come from the germline V gene. The CDR3: CASSYAYSGNTIYF. The CDR3 DNA reads TGTGCCAGCAGTTACGCCTACTCTGGAAACACCATATATTTT.

The rearrangement joins TRBV20-1 to TRBJ2-7; TRBD1 matches 7 bases. The CDR3 loop spans 14 amino acids. Looked up from germline, CDR1 is DFQATT and CDR2 is SNEGSKA (reference sequence). V shed 0 bases and J 3 bases; nucleotides not matched to a gene: 5. The chain's CDR3 is CSARDDRVSYEQYF. CDR3 coding DNA: TGCAGTGCTAGAGATGACAGGGTAAGCTACGAGCAGTACTTC.

This clonotype was found many times. The chain couples TRBV2 to TRBJ2-3; D is possibly TRBD2 (5 bases). Germline lookup yields CDR1 SNHLY and CDR2 FYNNEI. CDR3 length: 14 residues. V was pared by 6 bases and J by 4 bases, with 14 bases between. CDR3 region: CASRIPGTSDTQYF. In DNA form, the CDR3 reads TGTGCCAGCAGAATACCGGGAACTTCAGATACGCAGTATTTT. The full variable domain, completed using reference TRBV2 and TRBJ2-3, is EPEVTQTPSHQVTQMGQEVILRCVPISNHLYFYWYRQILGQKVEFLVSFYNNEISEKSEIFDDQFSVERPDGSNFTLKIRSTKLEDSAMYFCASRIPGTSDTQYFGPGTRLTVL.

This clonotype has ten or more counts. The J gene is TRBJ1-2, the V gene TRBV15, with no clear D. Germline V gene sequence: CDR1 LNHNV, CDR2 YYDKDF (reference sequence). V gave up 0 bases and J gave up 5 bases, with 10 bases separating them. This CDR3 has 14 amino acids. CDR3 bases: TGTGCCACCAGCAGAGATCCCGGGTTTTATGGCTACACCTTC. Amino acids: CATSRDPGFYGYTF.

This clonotype was recorded many times. V usage is TRBV25-1 and J usage is TRBJ2-3; 12 bases map to TRBD2. Germline values: CDR1 MGHDK, CDR2 SYGVNS. The CDR3 has 17 amino acids. V gave up 2 bases and J gave up 3 bases; unmatched junction bases: 6. As DNA, the CDR3 is TGTGCCAGCAGTGAAAATAGGCTAGCGGGAGGGACAGATACGCAGTATTTT. Its translation: CASSENRLAGGTDTQYF.

The table lists this clonotype with a few counts. The genes are TRBV4-3 and TRBJ2-2; tentative D call: TRBD1 (6 bases). With 1 base removed from V and 4 bases from J, the gap between germline ends came to 16 bases. The CDR3 contains 17 residues. The germline V gene has CDR1 LGHNA and CDR2 YSLEER. CDR3 amino acids: CASSQGRLTGTTGELFF. DNA of the CDR3: TGCGCCAGCAGCCAAGGAAGGCTTACAGGGACCACCGGGGAGCTGTTTTTT.